This is a list of T cell receptor beta chains from one sample in a study of blood T cells in healthy people across ages. Via MiXCR, TCRdb re-called the 5' RACE reads, giving one row per CDR3 protein. The profile covers about 1.5 million distinct CDR3 sequences, with 35% to 45% appearing a single time and roughly 3.7% taken by the ten largest. The specimen was blood. The source of these receptors is a woman under 30 in good health. Both conserved end residues are part of each CDR3. The D gene is left open where the match is weak. Part of the rows lack a size; the others show once, few, many or a class for expanded clones.

D gene | J gene | clone size | V gene | CDR3 protein | CDR3 DNA
. | TRBJ1-2 | . | TRBV7-2 | CASSLAFTYGYTF | TGTGCCAGCAGCTTAGCTTTCACTTATGGCTACACCTTC
. | TRBJ2-7 | . | TRBV11-2 | CASSLVDYYEQYF | TGTGCCAGCAGCTTAGTGGACTACTACGAGCAGTACTTC
. | TRBJ2-5 | . | TRBV9 | CASSPNWGQETQYF | TGTGCCAGCAGCCCAAACTGGGGGCAAGAGACCCAGTACTTC
. | TRBJ1-1 | . | TRBV6-2/TRBV6-3 | CASSGRPITGSPTEAFF | TGTGCCAGCAGTGGCCGACCGATTACAGGGTCTCCCACTGAAGCTTTCTTT
TRBD1 | TRBJ2-1 | few | TRBV12-3/TRBV12-4 | CASTPGTGRYNEQFF | TGTGCCAGCACTCCCGGGACAGGGCGCTACAATGAGCAGTTCTTC
. | TRBJ2-5 | . | TRBV25-1 | CASSEYLGTTYQETQYF | TGTGCCAGCAGTGAATATTTGGGGACCACGTACCAAGAGACCCAGTACTTC
TRBD1 | TRBJ2-1 | . | TRBV5-5 | CASSFQGASNEQFF | TGTGCCAGCAGCTTTCAGGGGGCGAGTAATGAGCAGTTCTTC
TRBD1 | TRBJ1-4 | . | TRBV6-5 | CASSRDRGLMEKLFF | TGTGCCAGCAGTCGCGACAGGGGGCTAATGGAAAAACTGTTTTTT
. | TRBJ2-7 | few | TRBV10-3 | CASMGIWNEQYF | TGTGCCTCGATGGGGATCTGGAACGAGCAGTACTTC
. | TRBJ1-2 | . | TRBV5-1 | CASSLGYPAGGYTF | TGCGCCAGCAGCTTGGGATACCCCGCGGGGGGCTACACCTTC
. | TRBJ2-7 | . | TRBV11-2 | CASSLDWGEPFPYEQYF | TGTGCCAGCAGCTTAGATTGGGGAGAACCTTTTCCCTACGAGCAGTACTTC
TRBD1 | TRBJ1-6 | few | TRBV20-1 | CSAPRTGVPSSYNSPLHF | TGCAGTGCGCCTAGGACAGGGGTCCCAAGCTCCTATAATTCACCCCTCCACTTT
TRBD2 | TRBJ2-5 | . | TRBV14 | CASSQDELAGVGETQYF | TGTGCCAGCAGCCAAGATGAACTAGCGGGAGTCGGGGAGACCCAGTACTTC
. | TRBJ2-5 | . | TRBV27 | CASSLVGPPGTQYF | TGTGCCAGCAGTTTAGTCGGCCCCCCCGGGACCCAGTACTTC
. | TRBJ2-1 | . | TRBV12-3/TRBV12-4 | CASRAREEDEQFF | TGTGCCAGCAGGGCACGAGAAGAAGATGAGCAGTTCTTC
TRBD2 | TRBJ2-1 | . | TRBV7-2 | CASSLVRGGGEQFF | TGTGCCAGCAGCTTAGTCCGGGGGGGCGGTGAGCAGTTCTTC
. | TRBJ1-1 | few | TRBV7-2 | CASSHIGVEAFF | TGTGCCAGCAGCCACATAGGAGTCGAAGCTTTCTTT
TRBD2 | TRBJ2-4 | . | TRBV5-1 | CASSLVAGPAKNIQYF | TGCGCCAGCAGCTTGGTAGCGGGTCCAGCCAAAAACATTCAGTACTTC
. | TRBJ1-2 | . | TRBV20-1 | CSAGQGYGYTF | TGCAGTGCTGGTCAGGGCTATGGCTACACCTTC
TRBD2 | TRBJ2-7 | . | TRBV18 | CASESRRGGNYEQYF | TGTGCCAGCGAATCACGTCGCGGGGGGAACTACGAGCAGTACTTC
. | TRBJ1-3 | . | TRBV9 | CASSVAPHTGSGNTIYF | TGTGCCAGCAGCGTAGCCCCACACACCGGCTCTGGAAACACCATATATTTT
TRBD1 | TRBJ2-7 | many | TRBV4-2 | CASSLLGQGYEQYF | TGTGCCAGCAGCCTCCTAGGACAGGGCTACGAGCAGTACTTC
TRBD1 | TRBJ1-1 | few | TRBV12-3/TRBV12-4 | CASSRSQGTEAFF | TGTGCCAGCAGTAGATCACAGGGGACTGAAGCTTTCTTT
. | TRBJ2-1 | once | TRBV10-1 | CASSDQNTYNEQFF | TGCGCCAGCAGTGATCAGAACACCTACAATGAGCAGTTCTTC
. | TRBJ1-5 | . | TRBV11-2 | CASSLAGIQGGNQPQHF | TGTGCCAGCAGCTTAGCGGGTATCCAGGGTGGCAATCAGCCCCAGCATTTT
TRBD1 | TRBJ1-1 | . | TRBV12-3/TRBV12-4 | CASSKTGEAFF | TGTGCAAGCAGCAAGACAGGGGAAGCTTTCTTT
TRBD1 | TRBJ1-5 | . | TRBV20-1 | CSARQRRQGISNQPQHF | TGCAGTGCTAGACAGCGTAGACAGGGGATAAGCAATCAGCCCCAGCATTTT
TRBD2 | TRBJ2-1 | . | TRBV3-1 | CASSQDLASGVDEQFF | TGTGCCAGCAGCCAAGATCTTGCTAGCGGGGTAGATGAGCAGTTCTTC
. | TRBJ2-7 | few | TRBV7-7 | CASSSFGQMSSYEQYF | TGTGCTAGCAGCTCGTTCGGACAGATGAGCTCCTACGAGCAGTACTTC
TRBD2 | TRBJ2-1 | few | TRBV7-2 | CASSPPSGRGDEQFF | TGTGCCAGCAGCCCGCCCTCCGGGAGGGGGGATGAGCAGTTCTTC
TRBD2 | TRBJ2-3 | . | TRBV4-3 | CASSQDRAKGGLTDTQYF | TGCGCCAGCAGCCAAGATAGGGCGAAGGGAGGGTTAACAGATACGCAGTATTTT
. | TRBJ2-3 | few | TRBV5-1 | CASRRQGTDTQYF | TGCGCCAGCAGGAGGCAGGGCACAGATACGCAGTATTTT
. | TRBJ2-3 | . | TRBV7-9 | CASSLAAGRLITDTQYF | TGTGCCAGCAGCTTGGCCGCGGGACGGTTGATCACAGATACGCAGTATTTT
. | TRBJ2-1 | . | TRBV6-6 | CASSYFEGTNEQFF | TGTGCCAGCAGTTACTTTGAGGGAACCAATGAGCAGTTCTTC
TRBD1 | TRBJ2-2 | few | TRBV6-5 | CVSSTGQVTGELFF | TGTGTCAGCAGCACGGGACAGGTCACCGGGGAGCTGTTTTTT
. | TRBJ1-4 | . | TRBV11-2 | CASSLTRQATTNEKLFF | TGTGCCAGCAGCTTAACTCGACAGGCCACAACTAATGAAAAACTGTTTTTT
. | TRBJ1-5 | few | TRBV12-3/TRBV12-4 | CASMWANNQPQHF | TGTGCCAGCATGTGGGCAAACAATCAGCCCCAGCATTTT
. | TRBJ2-3 | . | TRBV6-5 | CASSYGRLSRGTQYF | TGTGCCAGCAGTTACGGAAGACTCTCGAGGGGTACGCAGTATTTT
. | TRBJ2-7 | many | TRBV10-3 | CAISESGTLREQYF | TGTGCCATCAGTGAGTCGGGGACATTGCGCGAGCAGTACTTC
. | TRBJ2-1 | . | TRBV12-3/TRBV12-4 | CASSGRDSRGSEQFF | TGTGCCAGCAGTGGACGGGACTCCCGTGGATCGGAGCAGTTCTTC